This is a list of T cell receptor beta chains from one sample in a study of T cells in Graves' hyperthyroidism and ophthalmopathy. TCRdb called the multiplex PCR reads again in MiXCR, with one record for every CDR3 protein. This sample has 300,000 to 350,000 distinct CDR3 sequences, with around 16% found just once. The sequencing sample was made of blood. All receptors come from a man aged 25 to 40 with Graves' hyperthyroidism. Both conserved end residues are part of each CDR3. The D gene is left open where the match is weak. Size is omitted from some rows. Given values are once, few, many or a class for expanded clones.

V gene,D gene,clone size,J gene,CDR3 DNA,CDR3 protein
TRBV5-1,NA,NA,TRBJ1-6,TGCGCCAGCAGGCCCCCCGGGACCGAAAATTCACCCCTCCACTTT,CASRPPGTENSPLHF
TRBV14,NA,few,TRBJ2-1,TGTGCCAGCAGCCGCGGGCCTTATCGTGAGCAGTTCTTC,CASSRGPYREQFF
TRBV13,NA,many,TRBJ1-6,TGTGCCACCGCCGAGGGCCCTAATTCACCCCTCCACTTT,CATAEGPNSPLHF
TRBV2,TRBD1,NA,TRBJ1-2,TGTGCCAGCGATCCAGTGGACAGGGCATACTATGGCTACACCTTC,CASDPVDRAYYGYTF
TRBV7-8,NA,many,TRBJ2-6,TGTGCCAGCAGCCCGAAACCACCTGGGGCCAACGTCCTGACTTTC,CASSPKPPGANVLTF
TRBV6-1,NA,NA,TRBJ2-2,TGTGCCAGCAGCTCGGTACGGGGGGCGATAGGGTCCACCGGGGAGCTGTTTTTT,CASSSVRGAIGSTGELFF
TRBV20-1,NA,few,TRBJ2-2,TGCAGTGCTAGAAGGACAGCGAACACCGGGGAGCTGTTTTTT,CSARRTANTGELFF
TRBV9,NA,few,TRBJ2-1,TGTGCCAGCAGCGTAGACGTTCGGAATGAGCAGTTCTTC,CASSVDVRNEQFF
TRBV19,NA,NA,TRBJ2-7,TGTGCCACCTCCCCCGGGGGTAAGGGATCCTACGAGCAGTACTTC,CATSPGGKGSYEQYF
TRBV12-3/TRBV12-4,NA,many,TRBJ2-1,TGTGCCAGCAGCCCGGGACGGGAGCAGTTCTTC,CASSPGREQFF
TRBV6-1,NA,many,TRBJ2-5,TGTGCCAGCAGTTTCCAGACAGGCGAGCAGGAGACCCAGTACTTC,CASSFQTGEQETQYF
TRBV30,NA,many,TRBJ2-1,TGTGCCTGGAGTGATTTAGGGGACAATGAGCAGTTCTTC,CAWSDLGDNEQFF